These 14 T cell receptor beta chains came from one sample sequenced in a study of blood T cell repertoires in COVID-19. Method: immunoSEQ multiplex PCR; TCRdb's copy keeps in-frame clones and lacks some. The repertoire has some 180,000 clones, about 76% of them found once; the top ten carry less than 7%. Sequencing was carried out using peripheral blood. Receptor source: a middle-aged woman with COVID-19, enrolled during active disease.

This clone was observed once. The rearrangement links TRBV2 to TRBJ1-6, with 7 positions matching TRBD1. Trimming cost V 5 bases and J 7 bases; bases outside gene matches: 8. The CDR3 loop spans 15 amino acids. In germline, CDR1 is SNHLY, CDR2 FYNNEI. CDR3 in DNA: TGTGCCAGCAGTCAGGGGGTTTTCGAGAATTCACCCCTCCACTTT. Translated, it gives CASSQGVFENSPLHF.

This clone was observed once. This chain links TRBV27 with TRBJ1-2; 8 bases line up with TRBD1. CDR3 length: 13 amino acids. Per germline, CDR1 MNHEY and CDR2 SMNVEV (reference sequence). The V gene end was trimmed by 10 bases and the J gene end by 8 bases; junction bases not matched to a gene: 12. CDR3 DNA sequence: TGTGCCACCCTTGGCAGGGGGCTTTTGGGCTACACCTTC. This encodes CATLGRGLLGYTF.

This clone has just one count. CDR3 sequence reads: CAWSTGWSNQPQHF. The CDR3 region has the DNA TGTGCCTGGAGTACAGGCTGGAGCAATCAGCCCCAGCATTTT. V gene TRBV30 combines with J gene TRBJ1-5, with D perhaps matching TRBD1 (5 bases). In germline, CDR1 is GTSNPN, CDR2 SVGIG (reference sequence). The length of the CDR3 is 14 residues. V lost 2 bases to trimming and J lost 1 base, with 9 bases between them.

V is TRBV11-2 and J is TRBJ2-1; 11 nucleotides line up with TRBD2. The trim removed 3 bases at V and 1 base at J, leaving 2 bases unmatched. The CDR3 has 16 amino acids. Germline V gives CDR1 SGHAT, CDR2 FQNNGV. CDR3 bases: TGTGCCAGCAGCTTGACTAGCGGGAAATCCTACAATGAGCAGTTCTTC. Its translation: CASSLTSGKSYNEQFF.

This clone was observed a few times. The chain is built from TRBV2 and TRBJ1-5; D call uncertain. The CDR3 sequence is 13 residues long. Looked up from germline, CDR1 is SNHLY and CDR2 is FYNNEI. The V end was cut by 6 bases, the J end by 3 bases, with 9 bases between. For the CDR3, the DNA is TGTGCCAGCAGGGCCCTTTCCAATCAGCCCCAGCATTTT. Its translation is CASRALSNQPQHF.

DNA for the CDR3: TGCGCCAGCAGTCAAGAGCAGTGGACAGGGAAAAACATTCAGTACTTC. As protein: CASSQEQWTGKNIQYF. The chain is built from TRBV23-1 and TRBJ2-4; 8 bases fit TRBD1. TRBV23-1 is sorted into the ORF group, with uncertain function. The CDR3 sequence is 16 residues long. The V gene end was trimmed by 2 bases and the J gene end by 4 bases; junction bases not matched to a gene: 7.

The chain carries TRBV19 and TRBJ2-5, with a possible D match to TRBD1 (5 bases). The germline V gene encodes CDR1 LNHDA and CDR2 SQIVND (reference sequence). This CDR3 contains 15 residues. The V end was cut by 2 bases, the J end by 5 bases, with 15 bases between. CDR3 in amino acids: CASSIQGDYTETQYF. CDR3 DNA sequence: TGTGCCAGTAGTATACAGGGCGATTATACGGAGACCCAGTACTTC.

The chain uses TRBV27 and TRBJ2-7; D is undetermined. The V gene lost 0 bases and the J gene lost 2 bases, with 8 bases spanning the gap. Germline CDR1 MNHEY, CDR2 SMNVEV (reference sequence). This CDR3 contains 14 residues. CDR3 coding DNA: TGTGCCAGCAGTTTATCGGCCCAGGCCTACGAGCAGTACTTC. Translated, it gives CASSLSAQAYEQYF.

The chain recombines TRBV7-9 with TRBJ1-1; D uncertain. Between the trimmed V and J ends, which lost 3 bases and 0 bases, there was a span of 5 bases. The CDR3 covers 13 residues. Germline lookup yields CDR1 SEHNR and CDR2 FQNEAQ (reference sequence). The CDR3 DNA is TGTGCCAGCAGCTTCGGGTTGAACACTGAAGCTTTCTTT. It translates to CASSFGLNTEAFF.

This chain links TRBV5-4 with TRBJ2-7; 9 nucleotides align to TRBD1. V lost 4 bases, J lost 1 base, and 6 bases stayed unmatched. The CDR3 spans 15 residues. Germline CDR1 is SGHNT and CDR2 is YYREEE (reference sequence). The CDR3 spells CASSMGTGTSYEQYF. As DNA, the CDR3 is TGTGCCAGCAGCATGGGGACAGGGACATCCTACGAGCAGTACTTC.

The chain combines TRBV19 with TRBJ2-2; a possible D gene is TRBD1 (5 bases). Looked up from germline, CDR1 is LNHDA and CDR2 is SQIVND (reference sequence). This CDR3 spans 13 amino acids. Trimming took off 7 bases at V and 6 bases at J, with 12 bases between the two ends. CDR3: CASNRQLAGELFF. The CDR3 DNA reads as TGTGCCAGTAATAGACAGTTGGCCGGGGAGCTGTTTTTT.

V gene TRBV7-9 combines with J gene TRBJ2-7; TRBD2 matches 7 bases. CDR1 is SEHNR and CDR2 is FQNEAQ in the germline V gene (reference sequence). Losses at the gene ends were 5 bases for V and 5 bases for J; bases not matched to a gene: 12. This CDR3 comprises 15 residues. This CDR3 is CASSPVGGSGNEQYF. The CDR3 DNA reads as TGTGCCAGCAGCCCTGTGGGCGGGAGTGGGAACGAGCAGTACTTC. The whole variable domain, filled in from reference TRBV7-9 and TRBJ2-7, reads DTGVSQNPRHKITKRGQNVTFRCDPISEHNRLYWYRQTLGQGPEFLTYFQNEAQLEKSRLLSDRFSAERPKGSFSTLEIQRTEQGDSAMYLCASSPVGGSGNEQYFGPGTRLTVT.

The rearrangement joins TRBV28 to TRBJ1-2; D is possibly TRBD1 (6 bases). Between the trimmed V and J ends, which lost 5 bases and 5 bases, there was a span of 15 bases. The CDR3 sequence is 14 residues long. Germline V gives CDR1 MDHEN, CDR2 SYDVKM. The CDR3 loop reads CASSPGQRGYGYTF. The CDR3 nucleotides read TGTGCCAGCAGTCCCGGACAGCGAGGATATGGCTACACCTTC.

The rearrangement uses TRBV5-6 and TRBJ2-7, with TRBD1 identical over 7 bases. V was pared by 5 bases and J by 2 bases, with 7 bases of the junction left unmatched. Germline CDR1 and CDR2: SGHDT and YYEEEE. The CDR3 has 14 residues. The CDR3 sequence: CASRTWGQTYEQYF. In DNA, the CDR3 is TGTGCCAGCAGAACGTGGGGACAGACCTACGAGCAGTACTTC.